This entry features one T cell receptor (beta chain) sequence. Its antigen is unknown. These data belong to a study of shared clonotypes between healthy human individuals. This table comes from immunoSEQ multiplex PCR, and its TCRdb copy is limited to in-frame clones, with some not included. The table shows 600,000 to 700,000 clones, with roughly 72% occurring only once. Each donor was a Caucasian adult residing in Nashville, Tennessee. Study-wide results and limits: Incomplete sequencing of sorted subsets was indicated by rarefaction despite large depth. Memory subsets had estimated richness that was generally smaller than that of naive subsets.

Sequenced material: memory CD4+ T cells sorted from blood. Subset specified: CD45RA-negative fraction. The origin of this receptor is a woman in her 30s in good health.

Written as DNA, the CDR3 is TGTGCCAGTAGTACCTTAGCGGGAGTGAAGTACAATGAGCAGTTCTTC. It codes for CASSTLAGVKYNEQFF. This chain joins TRBV19 and TRBJ2-1, with 9 bases fitting TRBD2. Trimming at V came to 4 bases and at J to 4 bases, leaving 8 bases not matched to a gene. Germline values: CDR1 LNHDA, CDR2 SQIVND (reference sequence). This CDR3 is built from 16 residues.